The 27 T cell receptor beta chains below were found in one sample sequenced in a study of cytomegalovirus exposure and HLA in healthy donors. PCR was performed using 60 Vbeta and 13 Jbeta primers. The assay was immunoSEQ multiplex PCR, and TCRdb's table has in-frame clones only and misses some. The table has roughly 130,000 clones, 70% to 80% seen once. Input material: PBMCs. The source of these receptors is a human donor in good health.

The chain is built from TRBV11-1 and TRBJ2-3, with a tentative D call TRBD2 (5 bases). Trimming removed 5 bases at V and 1 base at J, with 10 bases between. The V gene's germline CDR1 is SGHAT and CDR2 FQDESV (reference sequence). The CDR3 contains 14 residues. CDR3 loop: CASSQTRGTDTQYF. The CDR3 region has the DNA TGTGCCAGCAGCCAAACGAGGGGCACAGATACGCAGTATTTT.

This clone was seen more than once but under ten times. The gene calls are TRBV11-2 and TRBJ2-2, with D unclear. The CDR3 extends over 14 amino acids. Trimming left V 3 bases short and J 3 bases short, with 8 bases between. From germline, CDR1 is SGHAT and CDR2 FQNNGV. CDR3 in DNA: TGTGCCAGCAGCTTGGGCAGTTACACCGGGGAGCTGTTTTTT. Translated, it gives CASSLGSYTGELFF.

The genes are TRBV29-1 and TRBJ2-1; D possibly corresponds to TRBD2 (5 bases). The V end was cut by 2 bases, the J end by 6 bases, with 26 bases between. This CDR3 contains 18 residues. The germline gives CDR1 SQVTM, CDR2 ANQGSEA. CDR3 nucleotides: TGCAGCGTTGAATCTTCCCTAGCCGACACTCCAAAATCCAATGAGCAGTTCTTC. Protein sequence: CSVESSLADTPKSNEQFF.

The rearrangement links TRBV7-8 to TRBJ1-1; the D gene is possibly TRBD1 (5 bases). With 5 bases removed from V and 4 bases from J, the gap between germline ends came to 11 bases. This CDR3 comprises 13 residues. The V gene's germline CDR1 is SGHVS and CDR2 FQNEAQ. The CDR3 protein is CASSLPGGTEAFF. Here the CDR3 DNA reads TGTGCCAGCAGCCTTCCGGGGGGCACTGAAGCTTTCTTT.

This clone was seen a single time. The V call is TRBV5-4, the J call TRBJ2-5; D is undetermined. V shed 0 bases and J shed 0 bases, with 6 bases lying between them. CDR1 is SGHNT and CDR2 is YYREEE in the germline V gene (reference sequence). CDR3 length: 14 residues. DNA of the CDR3: TGTGCCAGCAGCTTGGGCAGTTACCAAGAGACCCAGTACTTC. Protein: CASSLGSYQETQYF.

This chain joins TRBV30 and TRBJ1-6; D not certain. The CDR3 consists of 14 residues. Trimming took off 0 bases at V and 7 bases at J, with 10 bases between the two ends. CDR1 GTSNPN and CDR2 SVGIG come from the germline V gene (reference sequence). For the CDR3, the DNA is TGTGCCTGGAGTGTCGGGAAGGAGAATTCACCCCTCCACTTT. Its translation: CAWSVGKENSPLHF.

The sample holds a few counts of this clone. The chain couples TRBV5-1 to TRBJ2-5, with D tentatively TRBD1 (5 bases). In germline, CDR1 is SGHRS, CDR2 YFSETQ. The CDR3 is 14 amino acids. V was pared by 0 bases and J by 0 bases, with 6 bases between. The CDR3 DNA is TGCGCCAGCAGCTTGGCGGACAACCAAGAGACCCAGTACTTC. The encoded protein is CASSLADNQETQYF.

The chain links TRBV1 to TRBJ2-7; the table's D call TRBD2 went unverified against the DNA. TRBV1 is listed as a pseudogene. This CDR3 comprises 15 residues. Here the CDR3 DNA reads TGCACCAGCAGCCAAAAGGGGACTGCCGCCTACGAGCAGTACTTC. Protein: CTSSQKGTAAYEQYF.

The chain carries TRBV4-2 and TRBJ1-6; 7 bases fit TRBD1. V trimming: 2 bases; J trimming: 12 bases; junction bases outside the gene matches: 1. This CDR3 contains 12 residues. Germline-derived CDR1 and CDR2 are LGHNA and YNFKEQ. The CDR3 sequence: CASSQPGGPLHF. The DNA of the CDR3 is TGTGCCAGCAGCCAACCAGGGGGACCCCTCCACTTT.

The rearrangement links TRBV11-2 to TRBJ2-3; D not resolved. This CDR3 contains 13 residues. CDR1 is SGHAT and CDR2 is FQNNGV in the germline V gene. Trimming removed 1 base from V and 14 bases from J, with 16 bases in between. This CDR3 is CASSLGFPNRLYF. The CDR3 DNA reads as TGTGCCAGCAGCTTAGGATTCCCGAATCGACTGTATTTT.

V and J are TRBV27 and TRBJ2-1, with D possibly TRBD2 on 7 matching bases. Looked up from germline, CDR1 is MNHEY and CDR2 is SMNVEV (reference sequence). Between the trimmed V and J ends, which lost 3 bases and 4 bases, there was a span of 13 bases. The CDR3 loop spans 15 amino acids. The DNA for the CDR3 is TGTGCCAGCAGTTTCACGGGGGGCGCATACAATGAGCAGTTCTTC. It encodes CASSFTGGAYNEQFF.

The V gene is TRBV6-5, the J gene TRBJ1-2, with 9 bases aligning to TRBD1. CDR3 size: 16 residues. V shed 4 bases, J shed 3 bases, and the junction held 9 bases outside the gene matches. Germline CDR1 and CDR2: MNHEY and SVGAGI. DNA of the CDR3: TGTGCCAGCAGTTGGGACAGGGTATCTCCGGACTATGGCTACACCTTC. Encoded protein: CASSWDRVSPDYGYTF.

The chain carries TRBV6-1 and TRBJ1-5, with 8 bases matching TRBD1. V was clipped by 1 base and J by 4 bases; unmatched bases: 3. Germline V gene lookup returns CDR1 MNHNS and CDR2 SASEGT. The CDR3 sequence is 15 residues long. CDR3 in DNA: TGTGCCAGCAGTGAAGGCACAGGGGGGAATCAGCCCCAGCATTTT. Translation: CASSEGTGGNQPQHF.

This clone was counted a few times. The V and J genes are TRBV20-1 and TRBJ2-1; D is possibly TRBD1 (5 bases). Per the germline V gene, CDR1 is DFQATT and CDR2 is SNEGSKA (reference sequence). Trimming removed 5 bases at V and 12 bases at J, with 11 bases between. The CDR3 runs 10 residues. The CDR3 spells CSAFHQGQFF. As DNA, the CDR3 is TGCAGTGCTTTTCACCAGGGGCAGTTCTTC.

The chain has TRBV7-6 and TRBJ2-2; perhaps TRBD1 as D (5 bases). Per the germline V gene, CDR1 is SGHVS and CDR2 is FNYEAQ. The CDR3 spans 15 residues. Trimming pared 6 bases from V and 0 bases from J, leaving 11 bases between. CDR3 residues: CASSYRSPNTGELFF. The DNA of the CDR3 is TGTGCCAGCAGTTACAGGTCCCCGAACACCGGGGAGCTGTTTTTT. The entire variable domain, with the rest obtained from reference TRBV7-6 and TRBJ2-2, is as follows: GAGVSQSPRYKVTKRGQDVALRCDPISGHVSLYWYRQALGQGPEFLTYFNYEAQQDKSGLPNDRFSAERPEGSISTLTIQRTEQRDSAMYRCASSYRSPNTGELFFGEGSRLTVL.

J is TRBJ1-6 and V is TRBV8-2. TRBV8-2 corresponds to a pseudogene. This CDR3 comprises 20 residues. Written as DNA, the CDR3 is TGTGGCAGCACATCCGCAGCCCACCTGATGACCGGCCTGGAGAATTCACCCCTCCACTTT. It translates to CGSTSAAHLMTGLENSPLHF.

The rearrangement links TRBV2 to TRBJ2-5; D possibly corresponds to TRBD2 (6 bases). This CDR3 contains 17 residues. Trimming pared 7 bases from V and 5 bases from J, leaving 26 bases between. The germline V gene has CDR1 SNHLY and CDR2 FYNNEI. CDR3 in amino acids: CASTEKRVYRSFETQYF. The DNA of the CDR3 is TGTGCCAGCACCGAAAAGCGGGTGTACAGGTCGTTTGAGACCCAGTACTTC.

As for this clone: A read error may account for a junction end that differs from germline. The rearrangement uses TRBV7-9 and TRBJ2-7; D remains unclear. This CDR3 spans 13 amino acids. CDR1 and CDR2 from the germline V gene are SEHNR and FQNEAQ (reference sequence). CDR3 sequence reads: CSSSRSPVYEQYF. The CDR3, as DNA: TGTTCCAGCAGCCGAAGTCCGGTGTACGAGCAGTACTTC.

This rearrangement joins TRBV6-5 to TRBJ2-7; 7 bases map to TRBD1. Germline trimming cut 4 bases from V and 6 bases from J; bases unmatched to any gene: 6. This CDR3 has 13 residues. Germline-derived CDR1 and CDR2 are MNHEY and SVGAGI. The CDR3 DNA is TGTGCCAGCAGTTCGGCAGGGGGTCGCGAGCAGTACTTC. Its translation: CASSSAGGREQYF.

The sample holds a few counts of this clone. The chain links TRBV11-2 to TRBJ1-1; 7 nucleotides agree with TRBD1. CDR1 is SGHAT and CDR2 is FQNNGV in the germline V gene. The CDR3 spans 14 residues. J was trimmed by 6 bases and V by 3 bases; bases with no gene match: 7. This CDR3 is CASSFSPQGSEAFF. The CDR3 DNA follows: TGTGCCAGCAGCTTCTCCCCACAGGGGTCTGAAGCTTTCTTT.

This sequence joins TRBV6-5 and TRBJ2-1; TRBD1 matches at 7 bases. The germline CDR1 and CDR2 sequences are MNHEY and SVGAGI. CDR3 size: 15 residues. V lost 2 bases, J lost 6 bases, and 7 bases stayed unmatched. CDR3 sequence (DNA): TGTGCCAGCAGTTACGGGACAGTGGGGGCCAATGAGCAGTTCTTC. Encoded protein: CASSYGTVGANEQFF.

V usage is TRBV11-2 and J usage is TRBJ2-7, with D perhaps matching TRBD1 (5 bases). The CDR3 covers 17 residues. Germline V CDR1 and CDR2: SGHAT, FQNNGV. The V end was cut by 5 bases, the J end by 1 base, with 21 bases between. This chain's CDR3 is CASSLTWSQGNSYEQYF. The CDR3 DNA reads as TGTGCCAGCAGCCTCACGTGGTCCCAGGGTAATTCCTACGAGCAGTACTTC.

V gene TRBV27 combines with J gene TRBJ2-3; 7 bases fit TRBD2. V lost 8 bases, J lost 6 bases, and 17 bases stayed unmatched. The CDR3 spans 16 residues. The germline V gene has CDR1 MNHEY and CDR2 SMNVEV (reference sequence). CDR3 DNA: TGTGCCAGCGGACGATGGGCGGGAGTTCTTGTGGATACGCAGTATTTT. This translates into CASGRWAGVLVDTQYF.

The chain uses TRBV7-2 and TRBJ2-5, with D possibly matching TRBD2 (6 bases). Germline CDR1 reads SGHTA; CDR2 reads FQGNSA. Trimming cost V 1 base and J 5 bases, with 14 bases left between them. The CDR3 extends over 15 amino acids. CDR3 loop: CASSLVRGLGETQYF. The DNA of the CDR3 is TGTGCCAGCAGCTTAGTGCGGGGCCTGGGGGAGACCCAGTACTTC.

As DNA, the CDR3 is TGTGCCAGCAGCCGGACAATCTCTTCCGGCTACACCTTC. Translating it yields CASSRTISSGYTF. The rearrangement joins TRBV7-3 to TRBJ1-2, with D maybe TRBD1 (5 bases). Germline V CDR1 and CDR2: SGHTA, FQGTGA. The CDR3 runs 13 residues. With 5 bases removed from V and 8 bases from J, the gap between germline ends came to 15 bases.

V usage is TRBV7-2 and J usage is TRBJ2-1; 7 positions agree with TRBD2. Germline trimming cut 1 base from V and 4 bases from J; bases unmatched to any gene: 4. The CDR3 covers 15 residues. Looked up from germline, CDR1 is SGHTA and CDR2 is FQGNSA. This CDR3 is CASSLVPSGYNEQFF. For the CDR3, the DNA is TGTGCCAGCAGCTTAGTGCCTAGCGGATACAATGAGCAGTTCTTC.

The gene calls are TRBV28 and TRBJ1-2; D remains ambiguous. The CDR3 totals 12 residues. V shed 5 bases and J shed 2 bases, with 6 bases lying between them. Germline assignment: CDR1 MDHEN and CDR2 SYDVKM. CDR3 bases: TGTGCCAGCAGTCTTCAGAACTATGGCTACACCTTC. Encoded protein: CASSLQNYGYTF.